This T cell receptor beta chain was profiled in a study of T cells after yellow fever vaccination. TCRdb reanalysed the 5' RACE reads using MiXCR and keeps one entry per CDR3 protein. The data show hundreds of thousands of distinct CDR3 sequences, roughly a fifth seen once. Whole-study results and caveats: There was a possibility that FACS-sorted repertoires contained abundant clonotypes contaminating from the bulk population.

V lost 5 bases and J lost 5; bases outside the gene matches: 6. CDR3 size: 15 residues. Per the germline V gene, CDR1 is MNHEY and CDR2 is SMNVEV (reference sequence). As regards this clonotype: Its specificity is unknown.

The genes are TRBV27 and TRBJ1-6; 7 positions agree with TRBD1. This receptor was taken from a man in his late teens or twenties who received the YFV17D yellow fever vaccine. Sequenced here: PBMCs, sampled around 3 weeks after the first yellow fever vaccination. The CDR3 is CASSRTGGDNSPLHF. CDR3 bases: TGTGCCAGCAGTCGGACAGGAGGTGATAATTCACCCCTCCACTTT.